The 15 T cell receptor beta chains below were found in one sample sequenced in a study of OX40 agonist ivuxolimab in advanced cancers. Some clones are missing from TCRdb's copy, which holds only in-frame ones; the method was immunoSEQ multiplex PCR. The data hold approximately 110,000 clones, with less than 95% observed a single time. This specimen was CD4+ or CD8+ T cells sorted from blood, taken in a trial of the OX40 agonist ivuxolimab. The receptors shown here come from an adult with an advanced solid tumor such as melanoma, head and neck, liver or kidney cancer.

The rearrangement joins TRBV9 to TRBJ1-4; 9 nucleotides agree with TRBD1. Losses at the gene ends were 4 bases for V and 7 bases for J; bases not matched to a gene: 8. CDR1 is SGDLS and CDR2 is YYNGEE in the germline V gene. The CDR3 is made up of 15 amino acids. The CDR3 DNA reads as TGTGCCAGCAGCTTACCGGGACAGGGACGTGAAAAACTGTTTTTT. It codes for CASSLPGQGREKLFF.

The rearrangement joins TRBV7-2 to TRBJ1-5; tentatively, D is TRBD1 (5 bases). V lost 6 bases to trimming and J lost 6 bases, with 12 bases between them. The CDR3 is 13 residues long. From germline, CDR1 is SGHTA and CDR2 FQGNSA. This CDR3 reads CASRAGGGQPQHF. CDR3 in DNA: TGTGCCAGCAGAGCGGGGGGGGGTCAGCCCCAGCATTTT.

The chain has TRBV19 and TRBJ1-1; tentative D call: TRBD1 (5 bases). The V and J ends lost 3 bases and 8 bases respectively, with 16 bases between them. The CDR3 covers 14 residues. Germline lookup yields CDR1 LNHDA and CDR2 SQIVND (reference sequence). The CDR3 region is CASSILGGRGEAFF. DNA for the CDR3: TGTGCCAGTAGTATCCTGGGAGGGCGGGGGGAAGCTTTCTTT.

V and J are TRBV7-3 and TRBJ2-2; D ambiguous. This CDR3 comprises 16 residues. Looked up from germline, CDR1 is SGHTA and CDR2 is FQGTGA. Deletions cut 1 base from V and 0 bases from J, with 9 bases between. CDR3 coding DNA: TGTGCCAGCAGCTTAATGTCTGGGGCGAACACCGGGGAGCTGTTTTTT. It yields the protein CASSLMSGANTGELFF.

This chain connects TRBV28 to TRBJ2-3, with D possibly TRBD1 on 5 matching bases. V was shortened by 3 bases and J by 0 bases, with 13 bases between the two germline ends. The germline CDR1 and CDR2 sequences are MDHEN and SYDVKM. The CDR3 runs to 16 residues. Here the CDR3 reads CASSFPSGWSTDTQYF. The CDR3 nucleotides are TGTGCCAGCAGTTTTCCCTCAGGGTGGAGCACAGATACGCAGTATTTT.

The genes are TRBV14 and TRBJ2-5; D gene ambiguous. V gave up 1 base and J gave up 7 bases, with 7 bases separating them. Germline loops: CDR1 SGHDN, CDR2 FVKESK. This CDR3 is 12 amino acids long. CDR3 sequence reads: CASSQAGGTQYF. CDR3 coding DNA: TGTGCCAGCAGCCAAGCAGGCGGGACCCAGTACTTC.

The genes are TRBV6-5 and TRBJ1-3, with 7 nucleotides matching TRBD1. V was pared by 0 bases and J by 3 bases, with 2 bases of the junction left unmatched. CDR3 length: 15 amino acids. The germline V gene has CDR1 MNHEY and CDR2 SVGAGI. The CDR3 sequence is CASSYSGQVGNTIYF. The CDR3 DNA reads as TGTGCCAGCAGTTACTCTGGACAGGTTGGAAACACCATATATTTT.

The CDR3 nucleotides are TGTGCCAGCAGCGCCGGACTAGCGGGAACAGATACGCAGTATTTT. Its translation: CASSAGLAGTDTQYF. The chain is built from TRBV9 and TRBJ2-3; 12 bases agree with TRBD2. CDR3 length: 15 amino acids. Germline V lookup: CDR1 SGDLS, CDR2 YYNGEE. V was pared by 3 bases and J by 3 bases, with 2 bases of the junction left unmatched.

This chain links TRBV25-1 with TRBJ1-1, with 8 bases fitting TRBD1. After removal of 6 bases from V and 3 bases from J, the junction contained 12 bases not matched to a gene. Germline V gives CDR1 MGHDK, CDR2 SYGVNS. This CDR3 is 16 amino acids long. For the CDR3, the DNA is TGTGCCAGCAGGAAGCATGGGACAGGTGGGGACACTGAAGCTTTCTTT. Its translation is CASRKHGTGGDTEAFF.

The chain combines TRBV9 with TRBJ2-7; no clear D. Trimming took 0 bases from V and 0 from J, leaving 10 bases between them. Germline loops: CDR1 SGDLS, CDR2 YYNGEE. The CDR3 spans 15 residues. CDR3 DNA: TGTGCCAGCAGCGTAGAACCGCTCCCCTCCTACGAGCAGTACTTC. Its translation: CASSVEPLPSYEQYF.

The CDR3 loop is CASSSRPQETQYF. CDR3 sequence (DNA): TGTGCCAGCAGCTCGCGGCCCCAAGAGACCCAGTACTTC. The chain carries TRBV7-2 and TRBJ2-5; D is unclear. V was pared by 4 bases and J by 1 base, with 7 bases between. The CDR3 covers 13 residues. Germline V gene data show CDR1 as SGHTA and CDR2 as FQGNSA.

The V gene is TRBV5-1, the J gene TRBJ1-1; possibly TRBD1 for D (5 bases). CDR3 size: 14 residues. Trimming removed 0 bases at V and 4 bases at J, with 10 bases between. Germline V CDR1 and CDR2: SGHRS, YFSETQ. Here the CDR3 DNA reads TGCGCCAGCAGCTTGGGCGGGGGTGGCACTGAAGCTTTCTTT. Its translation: CASSLGGGGTEAFF.

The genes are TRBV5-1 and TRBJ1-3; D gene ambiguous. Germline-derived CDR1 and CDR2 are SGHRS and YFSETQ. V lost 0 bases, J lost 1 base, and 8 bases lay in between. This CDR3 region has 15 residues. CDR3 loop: CASSLAAGSGNTIYF. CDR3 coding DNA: TGCGCCAGCAGCTTGGCGGCGGGATCTGGAAACACCATATATTTT.

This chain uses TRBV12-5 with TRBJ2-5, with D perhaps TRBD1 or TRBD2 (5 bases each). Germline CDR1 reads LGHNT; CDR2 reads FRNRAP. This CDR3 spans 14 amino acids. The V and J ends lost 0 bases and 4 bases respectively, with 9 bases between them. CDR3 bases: TGTGCTAGTGGTTTGGTAAAGGGGAGAGAGACCCAGTACTTC. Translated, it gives CASGLVKGRETQYF.

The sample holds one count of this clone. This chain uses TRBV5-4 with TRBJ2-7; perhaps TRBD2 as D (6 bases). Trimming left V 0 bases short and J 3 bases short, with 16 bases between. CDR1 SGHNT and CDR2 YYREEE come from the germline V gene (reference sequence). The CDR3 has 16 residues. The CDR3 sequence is CASSLGGPAGIYEQYF. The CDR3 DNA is TGTGCCAGCAGCTTGGGGGGTCCGGCGGGAATCTACGAGCAGTACTTC.